This TCR beta chain was recorded in a study of radiotherapy plus CTLA-4 blockade in lung cancer. The V gene end was trimmed by 6 bases and the J gene end by 3 bases; junction bases not matched to a gene: 5. Looked up from germline, CDR1 is MNHNY and CDR2 is SVGAGI (reference sequence). This CDR3 region has 14 residues. Method: immunoSEQ multiplex PCR; TCRdb's copy keeps in-frame clones and lacks some. The data show fewer than 45,000 clones, around 77% seen once. This sequence originates from a human donor with non-small cell lung cancer who had stable disease on radiotherapy plus ipilimumab. Here the sequenced sample was peripheral blood, taken from a patient treated with radiotherapy plus ipilimumab. V usage is TRBV6-6 and J usage is TRBJ1-5, with TRBD1 identical over 7 bases. The CDR3 DNA sequence: TGTGCCAGCAGCCCGACAGGGAACAATCAGCCCCAGCATTTT. It encodes CASSPTGNNQPQHF.